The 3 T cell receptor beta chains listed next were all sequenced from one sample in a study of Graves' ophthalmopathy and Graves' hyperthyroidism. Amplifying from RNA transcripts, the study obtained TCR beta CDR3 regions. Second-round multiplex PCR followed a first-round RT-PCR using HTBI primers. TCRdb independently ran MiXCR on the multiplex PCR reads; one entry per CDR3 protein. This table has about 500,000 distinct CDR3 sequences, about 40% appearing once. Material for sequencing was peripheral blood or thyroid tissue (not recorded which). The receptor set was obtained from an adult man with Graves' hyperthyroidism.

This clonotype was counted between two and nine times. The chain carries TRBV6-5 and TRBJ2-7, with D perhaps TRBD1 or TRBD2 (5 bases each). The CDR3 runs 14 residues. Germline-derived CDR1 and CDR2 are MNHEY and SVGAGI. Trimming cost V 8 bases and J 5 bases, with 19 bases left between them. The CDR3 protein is CASGTGTSGHEQYF. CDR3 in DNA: TGTGCCAGCGGAACCGGGACGTCGGGACACGAGCAGTACTTC.

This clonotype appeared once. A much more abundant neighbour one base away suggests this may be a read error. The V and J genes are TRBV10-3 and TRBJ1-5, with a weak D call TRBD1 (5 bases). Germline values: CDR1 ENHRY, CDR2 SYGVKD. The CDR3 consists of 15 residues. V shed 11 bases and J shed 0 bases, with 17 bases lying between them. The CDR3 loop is CACRELTVSNQPQHF. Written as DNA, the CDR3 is TGTGCCTGCAGGGAGCTAACAGTTAGCAATCAGCCCCAGCATTTT.

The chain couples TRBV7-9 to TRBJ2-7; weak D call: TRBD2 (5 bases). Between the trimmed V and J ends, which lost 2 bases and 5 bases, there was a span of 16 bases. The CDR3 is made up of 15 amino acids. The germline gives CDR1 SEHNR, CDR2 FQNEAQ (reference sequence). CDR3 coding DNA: TGTGCCAGCAGCTTATCCCGGGGTTTGATGGACGAGCAGTACTTC. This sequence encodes CASSLSRGLMDEQYF. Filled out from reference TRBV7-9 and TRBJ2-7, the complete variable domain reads DTGVSQNPRHKITKRGQNVTFRCDPISEHNRLYWYRQTLGQGPEFLTYFQNEAQLEKSRLLSDRFSAERPKGSFSTLEIQRTEQGDSAMYLCASSLSRGLMDEQYFGPGTRLTVT.